In its sample, the clone carrying this T cell receptor (beta chain) was seen a few times. Its specificity is not known. This CDR3 contains 14 residues. V was clipped by 5 bases and J by 1 base, with 9 bases between them. TCR libraries were built in bulk with a published protocol and specific TCR primers. MiXCR was run by TCRdb on the PCR reads, yielding one entry per CDR3 protein. The sample comprises about 510,000 distinct CDR3 sequences, 25% of which are singletons, and roughly 0.79% rests with the top ten. The data were taken from a study of molecular identifiers for immune sequencing clone quantification. Study information: Replicates partitioned RNA from around 18,000 or 91,000 naive CD8 cells into five parts, sequencing four.

Naive CD8 T cells were sorted, and the gate applied was CD8+CD4-CCR7+CD45RA+. General study findings and limits: Clones carrying above 20 RNA copies accounted for over 98% of effector molecules, under 1% in naive cells.

The chain joins TRBV12-3 or TRBV12-4 to TRBJ1-5; weak D call: TRBD1 (6 bases). This clonotype was obtained from a human donor in good health. Some libraries in this study had Jurkat cell RNA spiked in. Sequencing used naive CD8+ T cells from blood, with Jurkat cell RNA spiked in. Subset here: FACS-sorted CD8+CD4-CCR7+CD45RA+ naive T cells. CDR3 region: CASSHGQSNQPQHF. CDR3 nucleotide sequence: TGTGCCAGCAGTCATGGACAGAGCAATCAGCCCCAGCATTTT.